This T cell receptor (beta chain) was recovered during a study of blood T cell repertoires in COVID-19. Repertoires were generated with immunoSEQ multiplex PCR, while TCRdb's copy carries only in-frame clones and drops some. The sample gives hundreds of thousands of clones, 70% to 90% of which show up once; around 2% is in the top ten. This receptor was taken from a woman aged 60-75 years in a cohort exposed to, infected with or recovered from COVID-19 (not recorded which). The sequenced material came from PBMCs or T cells enriched from blood (not recorded which).

The CDR3: CASSLNLAGYGYTF. The CDR3 nucleotides are TGTGCCAGCAGTTTAAACCTTGCGGGCTATGGCTACACCTTC. J is TRBJ1-2 and V is TRBV28, with D uncertain. Germline lookup yields CDR1 MDHEN and CDR2 SYDVKM. There are 14 residues in the CDR3. V was shortened by 2 bases and J by 4 bases, with 11 bases between the two germline ends.